This T cell receptor (beta chain) comes out of a study of Ad26.COV2.S vaccination and SARS-CoV-2 variants. Across the whole study: Donor joined the COV1001 Ad26.COV2.S trial arm. Intramuscularly, Ad26.COV2.S was given either once or twice, 56 days apart.

The protocol was immunoSEQ multiplex PCR, while the TCRdb copy is restricted to in-frame clones and leaves out a portion. The table shows hundreds of thousands of clones, with roughly 90% occurring only once. This clone was picked up one time. Described treatment: roughly 19 received Ad26.COV2.S at low or high dose, single or two shots; five or six received placebo; per-sample allocation not given. On day 63 after the first injection, vaccine and placebo recipients gave samples. With 4 bases clipped from V and 8 bases from J, the junction kept 6 bases outside the gene matches. Germline V gives CDR1 LGHNA, CDR2 YNFKEQ. There are 14 residues in the CDR3.

The chain employs TRBV4-2 and TRBJ1-4, with TRBD1 matching over 8 bases. Specimen: peripheral blood, collected in a trial of Ad26.COV2.S vaccine versus placebo. The TCR originated in a person aged 18 to 59 who received the Ad26.COV2.S COVID-19 vaccine or a placebo. The CDR3 reads CASSPGQGREKLFF. The DNA for the CDR3 is TGTGCCAGCAGCCCAGGACAGGGTCGGGAAAAACTGTTTTTT.